This T cell receptor beta chain was identified in a study of blood T cell repertoires in COVID-19 (dated by TCRdb to the early 2020s). For the study in its entirety: Samples covering the acute and convalescent phases of COVID-19 were provided by collaborators in the United States, Italy and Spain. The prospective study material was composed of cDNA or gDNA derived from T cells, B-cell-depleted T cells, or PBMCs. The dataset comprised deeply sampled blood TCRbeta repertoires from subjects exposed to, actively infected with, or recovered from COVID-19. The repertoires were released in a freely available public database meant as a resource for research on the immune response to SARS-CoV-2. The samples were drawn from two sources: the first 160 participants of the ongoing ImmuneRACE study, and 1,200 or so subjects contributed by 6 global collaborators. A de-identified subject ID, COVID-19 status, age in years and sex were almost always included in the sample metadata. Where HLA class I and class II types were available, the types were taken from metadata supplied by the sample provider, not from assay-based typing. Points the paper makes about the study in general: How much clinical and demographic metadata was included differed by source and by participant, and the metadata was provided uncurated.

From the cysteine through the phenylalanine, the CDR3 covers 16 amino acids. The retained sequence is limited to the CDR3, 48 bases, with the frame set at the first base. V has 0 bases trimmed and J has 8 bases trimmed; junction bases matching no gene number 12. CDR1 SGHRS and CDR2 YFSETQ are derived from the germline V gene. Participants in the prospective study were aged 18 to 89 years, lived in 24 United States geographic areas, and enrolled through a virtual design. To assign participants to cohorts, the prospective study relied on clinical history that participants themselves reported in a screening survey and a study questionnaire. Recovered participants in ImmuneRACE Cohort 3 were defined by two consecutive negative NP/OP PCR tests, clearance by a healthcare professional, or resolution of symptoms. In the prospective study, mobile phlebotomists collected whole blood, serum and a nasopharyngeal or oropharyngeal swab from each participant. Participants in the prospective study had the option to provide additional blood draws and questionnaires over a roughly 2-month period. Blood samples from the prospective study were shipped frozen or at room temperature prior to DNA extraction.

TCRbeta CDR3 regions were amplified from genomic DNA by means of the immunoSEQ Assay, a bias-controlled multiplex PCR. As for the authors' bioinformatics: Within the assay, amplification of reference gene primers was used to estimate how many nucleated cells each sample contained. To quantify the absolute abundance of each unique TCRbeta CDR3 rearrangement, sequence reads were collapsed and filtered. For each sample, productive Simpson clonality was calculated as the square root of Simpson's diversity index over productive rearrangements. This immuneACCESS table, as held by TCRdb, lists in-frame sequences with V and J called but not all clones. Of the missing ones, under half trace to an unresolved V gene in checked studies; the others have no known cause. V and J calls and clone size are those listed in that table; D and trimming were worked out from the DNA. Present in this sample are some 300,000 clones, 85% to 90% of which were seen just once. Together, the top ten hold about 4.6% of the sample.

Worth noting for this clone: Its recognized antigen is unknown. Within one base of it there is no much larger clone, and no base qualities were kept.

Sequences were obtained from PBMCs or T cells enriched from blood (not recorded which). The sequence was collected from a man aged 30 to 45 who had recovered from COVID-19. This sequence uses TRBV5-1 and TRBJ1-1; 8 middle bases align to TRBD1. The nucleotide sequence reads TGCGCCAGCAGCTTGGGGGAGCAGGGGGCCCTTACCGAAGCTTTCTTT. It specifies CASSLGEQGALTEAFF.